What follows are 32 T cell receptor beta chains derived from one specimen sequenced in a study of radiation and T cells in renal cell carcinoma. As for time point: blood 4 weeks post-SBRT, at nephrectomy. Treatment indicated: 15 Gy SBRT to primary tumor, nephrectomy 4 weeks later. Data came from immunoSEQ multiplex PCR; TCRdb stores just in-frame clones and leaves some out. The sample has approximately 80,000 clones, 70% to 90% seen once. Sequencing was performed on blood, taken from a patient whose treatment included radiotherapy and nephrectomy. The source of these receptors is a woman in her 70s with renal cell carcinoma.

The gene calls are TRBV29-1 and TRBJ1-5, with a possible D match to TRBD1 (5 bases). Trimming removed 4 bases from V and 6 bases from J, with 16 bases in between. The germline V gene has CDR1 SQVTM and CDR2 ANQGSEA. The CDR3 is 14 residues long. The CDR3 DNA reads as TGCAGCGTTGGGGTCAGTGGGGCGGGTCAGCCCCAGCATTTT. It yields the protein CSVGVSGAGQPQHF.

The chain joins TRBV29-1 to TRBJ2-7; 9 nucleotides match TRBD1. This CDR3 is built from 14 residues. CDR1 SQVTM and CDR2 ANQGSEA come from the germline V gene. V lost 4 bases, J lost 3 bases, and 7 bases stayed unmatched. The CDR3 DNA sequence: TGCAGCGTTGCCCCCAGGACAGGGGTCTACGAGCAGTACTTC. Its protein product is CSVAPRTGVYEQYF.

The chain carries TRBV6-1 and TRBJ1-2, with 7 nucleotides matching TRBD1. The ends lost 11 bases at V and 0 bases at J; junction bases unmatched: 12. Germline V lookup: CDR1 MNHNS, CDR2 SASEGT. This CDR3 region has 15 residues. The CDR3 DNA sequence: TGTGCCGGCACCTCAGGGGGGGGTCCTAACTATGGCTACACCTTC. Its translation: CAGTSGGGPNYGYTF.

CDR3 DNA sequence: TGCAGCACCCGGGGCGCCGGGATCACTGAAGCTTTCTTT. Protein product: CSTRGAGITEAFF. This rearrangement joins TRBV29-1 to TRBJ1-1, with D possibly being TRBD1 (5 bases). The germline V gene encodes CDR1 SQVTM and CDR2 ANQGSEA. V was shortened by 8 bases and J by 4 bases, with 17 bases between the two germline ends. CDR3 length: 13 residues.

This CDR3 is CASSRDRGGTEAFF. CDR3 nucleotides: TGTGCCAGCTCAAGGGACAGGGGCGGCACTGAAGCTTTCTTT. The chain combines TRBV18 with TRBJ1-1; 10 positions agree with TRBD1. This CDR3 comprises 14 residues. Losses at the gene ends were 5 bases for V and 4 bases for J; bases not matched to a gene: 4. CDR1 is KGHSH and CDR2 is LQKENI in the germline V gene.

V and J are TRBV18 and TRBJ2-1, with TRBD2 matching 10 bases. The CDR3 sequence is 17 residues long. Trimming took 0 bases from V and 5 from J; bases not matched to a gene: 7. The V gene's germline CDR1 is KGHSH and CDR2 LQKENI. The CDR3 protein is CASSPPKEAGGDNEQFF. Written as DNA, the CDR3 is TGTGCCAGCTCACCACCGAAGGAAGCGGGGGGGGACAATGAGCAGTTCTTC.

The chain links TRBV11-2 to TRBJ2-7; 9 bases are shared with TRBD1. The V gene end was trimmed by 4 bases and the J gene end by 0 bases; junction bases not matched to a gene: 1. This CDR3 contains 14 residues. Germline CDR1 and CDR2: SGHAT and FQNNGV. The CDR3 DNA is TGTGCCAGCAGCTCACAGGGGGCCTCCTACGAGCAGTACTTC. Its protein product is CASSSQGASYEQYF.

CDR3 sequence: CASSLGGGAGEQFF. In DNA, the CDR3 is TGTGCCAGCAGCTTAGGCGGGGGGGCCGGGGAGCAGTTCTTC. The rearrangement links TRBV7-8 to TRBJ2-1; TRBD2 matches at 9 bases. The CDR3 length is 14 residues. Trimming removed 1 base from V and 10 bases from J; junction bases left unmatched: 5. Germline V gene sequence: CDR1 SGHVS, CDR2 FQNEAQ.

With respect to this clone: The same CDR3 can be traced to other DNA sequences in this sample. V is TRBV18 and J is TRBJ2-3; D remains unclear. Germline V gene data show CDR1 as KGHSH and CDR2 as LQKENI. V was trimmed by 5 bases and J by 4 bases, leaving 7 bases between them. The CDR3 extends over 12 amino acids. CDR3 sequence reads: CASSGGSDTQYF. The CDR3 DNA sequence: TGTGCCAGCTCAGGTGGATCAGATACGCAGTATTTT.

This chain links TRBV28 with TRBJ1-2; perhaps TRBD1 as D (5 bases). With 10 bases removed from V and 3 bases from J, the gap between germline ends came to 9 bases. This CDR3 is built from 11 residues. Per germline, CDR1 MDHEN and CDR2 SYDVKM. The CDR3: CATGRDYGYTF. In DNA form, the CDR3 reads TGTGCCACCGGCAGGGACTATGGCTACACCTTC.

The rearrangement joins TRBV9 to TRBJ2-3; TRBD2 matches 10 bases. Germline CDR1 is SGDLS and CDR2 is YYNGEE. Trimming removed 2 bases from V and 9 bases from J; junction bases left unmatched: 6. CDR3 length equals 14 residues. CDR3 amino acids: CASSVSGGQKTQYF. The CDR3 DNA sequence: TGTGCCAGCAGCGTTAGCGGGGGGCAGAAAACGCAGTATTTT.

This clone appeared a single time. This chain connects TRBV21-1 to TRBJ2-1; no check of the table's D call, TRBD2, against the DNA was made. TRBV21-1 is given as a pseudogene. The CDR3 runs to 21 residues. CDR3 loop: CASSKPREFILGTSGVNEQFF. The DNA of the CDR3 is TGTGCCAGCAGCAAACCCCGGGAATTTATTTTGGGGACTAGCGGGGTTAATGAGCAGTTCTTC.

The V gene is TRBV6-1, the J gene TRBJ1-3; D call uncertain. V lost 0 bases and J lost 2, with 11 bases in between. CDR1 is MNHNS, CDR2 SASEGT, per germline. The CDR3 has 16 residues. The DNA for the CDR3 is TGTGCCAGCAGTGAAGCGCGAGGGTTTGCTGGAAACACCATATATTTT. This sequence encodes CASSEARGFAGNTIYF.

This sequence joins TRBV12-5 and TRBJ2-2, with 12 bases that match TRBD2. V lost 1 base, J lost 4 bases, and 4 bases stayed unmatched. This CDR3 comprises 17 residues. The germline CDR1 and CDR2 sequences are LGHNT and FRNRAP. CDR3 loop: CASGLGLAGGPTGELFF. CDR3 in DNA: TGTGCTAGTGGTTTGGGTCTAGCGGGGGGGCCCACCGGGGAGCTGTTTTTT.

The V call is TRBV2, the J call TRBJ1-2, with D perhaps TRBD1 (6 bases). V was clipped by 2 bases and J by 1 base, with 14 bases between them. The germline V gene encodes CDR1 SNHLY and CDR2 FYNNEI. This CDR3 has 16 residues. The DNA of the CDR3 is TGTGCCAGCAGTGAACGCAACAGGGACAATAACTATGGCTACACCTTC. Residues: CASSERNRDNNYGYTF.

V gene TRBV30 combines with J gene TRBJ2-7; TRBD2 matches 10 bases. CDR3 size: 14 residues. Germline CDR1 and CDR2: GTSNPN and SVGIG (reference sequence). Germline trimming cut 5 bases from V and 7 bases from J; bases unmatched to any gene: 11. The DNA of the CDR3 is TGTGCCTGGCGGACCAGCGGGGGGGCGGGGGAGCAGTACTTC. This encodes CAWRTSGGAGEQYF.

The chain employs TRBV4-3 and TRBJ1-6, with D uncertain. Trimming pared 0 bases from V and 9 bases from J, leaving 6 bases between. CDR1 and CDR2 from the germline V gene are LGHNA and YSLEER. This CDR3 contains 13 residues. The CDR3 DNA reads TGCGCCAGCAGCCAAGACAGGAGTTCACCCCTCCACTTT. Residues: CASSQDRSSPLHF.

The chain has TRBV21-1 and TRBJ2-1. TRBV21-1 is described as a pseudogene. This CDR3 spans 10 amino acids. The CDR3 region is CASGRDEQFF. The CDR3 DNA reads as TGTGCCAGCGGAAGGGATGAGCAGTTCTTC.

The chain combines TRBV28 with TRBJ1-2; unclear D gene. CDR1 MDHEN and CDR2 SYDVKM come from the germline V gene. V dropped 3 bases and J dropped 5 bases, with 7 bases sitting between them. CDR3 size: 12 residues. The CDR3 loop is CASSLVKYGYTF. CDR3 nucleotide sequence: TGTGCCAGCAGTTTGGTGAAGTATGGCTACACCTTC.

The chain carries TRBV7-6 and TRBJ2-2; D not resolved. This CDR3 comprises 16 residues. Germline-derived CDR1 and CDR2 are SGHVS and FNYEAQ. Trimming stripped 0 bases from V and 7 bases from J, with 15 bases between. The CDR3 is CASSLATAYARGELFF. The DNA of the CDR3 is TGTGCCAGCAGCTTAGCAACAGCTTACGCTCGCGGGGAGCTGTTTTTT.

CDR3 nucleotide sequence: TGTGCCAGCAGCTCCCCCCCGACACTGAACACTGAAGCTTTCTTT. Its protein product is CASSSPPTLNTEAFF. The chain employs TRBV7-9 and TRBJ1-1; D remains unclear. The germline V gene has CDR1 SEHNR and CDR2 FQNEAQ (reference sequence). The CDR3 is 15 residues long. The ends were cut back, 4 bases at V and 0 bases at J, with 12 bases in the middle.

This clone was counted only a few times. The chain carries TRBV28 and TRBJ2-7; 9 bases are a match to TRBD1. J gave up 3 bases and V 11 bases, and 8 bases lay outside the gene matches. CDR3 length: 13 amino acids. Germline assignment: CDR1 MDHEN and CDR2 SYDVKM. The CDR3 protein is CAVPGQGRYEQYF. For the CDR3, the DNA is TGTGCCGTCCCGGGACAGGGCCGCTACGAGCAGTACTTC. Full variable domain (outside the CDR3, taken from reference TRBV28 and TRBJ2-7): DVKVTQSSRYLVKRTGEKVFLECVQDMDHENMFWYRQDPGLGLRLIYFSYDVKMKEKGDIPEGYSVSREKKERFSLILESASTNQTSMYLCAVPGQGRYEQYFGPGTRLTVT.

This sequence joins TRBV11-3 and TRBJ2-5; 10 nucleotides line up with TRBD1. Trimming took 11 bases from V and 4 from J; bases not matched to a gene: 10. CDR3 size: 14 residues. Germline CDR1 SGHNT, CDR2 YENEEA. CDR3 sequence reads: CAARGQGKGETQYF. The CDR3 nucleotides read TGTGCCGCACGGGGACAGGGGAAGGGAGAGACCCAGTACTTC.

The rearrangement joins TRBV14 to TRBJ2-6; D remains unclear. Germline V gives CDR1 SGHDN, CDR2 FVKESK. CDR3 length: 15 residues. With 5 bases removed from V and 0 bases from J, the gap between germline ends came to 8 bases. The CDR3 protein is CASSKQLSGANVLTF. For the CDR3, the DNA is TGTGCCAGCAGCAAGCAGCTCTCTGGGGCCAACGTCCTGACTTTC.

Only one count was recorded for this clone. The chain combines TRBV4-1 with TRBJ1-2, with 7 nucleotides matching TRBD1. The trim removed 3 bases at V and 7 bases at J, leaving 8 bases unmatched. There are 14 residues in the CDR3. Germline V CDR1 and CDR2: MGHRA, YSYEKL. The CDR3 loop reads CASSQATGVGGYTF. As DNA, the CDR3 is TGCGCCAGCAGCCAGGCAACAGGGGTAGGTGGCTACACCTTC.

The chain combines TRBV14 with TRBJ1-6, with D possibly matching TRBD1 (5 bases). Germline V gene sequence: CDR1 SGHDN, CDR2 FVKESK. The V end lost 4 bases, the J end lost 0 bases, and 10 bases lay between the germline ends. The CDR3 is made up of 16 amino acids. CDR3 DNA sequence: TGTGCCAGCAGCCTAGAGGGGAGCTCCTATAATTCACCCCTCCACTTT. As protein: CASSLEGSSYNSPLHF.

The chain carries TRBV7-9 and TRBJ2-7; 11 bases fit TRBD1. V was pared by 6 bases and J by 4 bases, with 8 bases of the junction left unmatched. There are 15 residues in the CDR3. Germline V gene data show CDR1 as SEHNR and CDR2 as FQNEAQ (reference sequence). CDR3 region: CASSRGGQGVYEQYF. The DNA of the CDR3 is TGTGCCAGCAGTCGCGGGGGACAGGGGGTGTACGAGCAGTACTTC.

This chain links TRBV7-2 with TRBJ1-5; D might be TRBD1 (5 bases). The CDR3 length is 14 residues. Germline V gene data show CDR1 as SGHTA and CDR2 as FQGNSA. V was cut by 3 bases and J by 1 base, with 7 bases left in between. CDR3 nucleotide sequence: TGTGCCAGCAGCTTTCAGGGAAGCAATCAGCCCCAGCATTTT. It encodes CASSFQGSNQPQHF. The full variable domain, in which reference TRBV7-2 and TRBJ1-5 provide the parts outside the CDR3, is GAGVSQSPSNKVTEKGKDVELRCDPISGHTALYWYRQSLGQGLEFLIYFQGNSAPDKSGLPSDRFSAERTGGSVSTLTIQRTQQEDSAVYLCASSFQGSNQPQHFGDGTRLSIL.

V usage is TRBV7-2 and J usage is TRBJ1-5, with 10 bases aligning to TRBD1. Germline-derived CDR1 and CDR2 are SGHTA and FQGNSA. The CDR3 length is 15 residues. Trimming cost V 4 bases and J 9 bases; bases outside gene matches: 9. The CDR3 sequence: CASSSRSGTGVPQHF. The CDR3 region has the DNA TGTGCCAGCAGCTCCCGATCCGGGACAGGGGTGCCCCAGCATTTT.

The chain carries TRBV5-1 and TRBJ2-7; D not certain. The germline gives CDR1 SGHRS, CDR2 YFSETQ. V lost 0 bases, J lost 3 bases, and 13 bases lay in between. The CDR3 spans 15 residues. Written as DNA, the CDR3 is TGCGCCAGCAGCTTGGTGGGATTTGATTTCTACGAGCAGTACTTC. Residues: CASSLVGFDFYEQYF.

The chain links TRBV30 to TRBJ2-1; D assignment may be TRBD1 or TRBD2 (5 bases each). The CDR3 runs to 14 residues. Looked up from germline, CDR1 is GTSNPN and CDR2 is SVGIG (reference sequence). The germline V and J ends were trimmed by 5 bases and 4 bases, with 15 bases remaining between them. This CDR3 reads CAWARDRRYNEQFF. The CDR3 nucleotides read TGTGCCTGGGCCAGGGACCGCCGGTACAATGAGCAGTTCTTC.

This rearrangement joins TRBV7-9 to TRBJ1-5, with D uncertain. V lost 8 bases and J lost 7, with 9 bases in between. The germline gives CDR1 SEHNR, CDR2 FQNEAQ (reference sequence). This CDR3 spans 11 amino acids. CDR3 nucleotides: TGTGCCAGCGGATCGATGCAGCCCCAGCATTTT. Protein: CASGSMQPQHF.